This TCR beta chain is from a study of blood T cell repertoires in COVID-19. About the study: Nucleic acid was either cDNA or gDNA, and it came from T cells, B-cell-depleted T cells, or PBMCs.

Cohorts were based on clinical histories the participants reported. Clones were read by immunoSEQ multiplex PCR, and TCRdb kept only the in-frame ones, dropping some. The sample consists of about 400,000 clones, 88% of them appearing once. CDR3 size: 15 residues. Germline-derived CDR1 and CDR2 are ENHRY and SYGVKD. V lost 3 bases to trimming and J lost 2 bases; unmatched junction nucleotides: 6. The TCR comes from a woman in her forties with acute COVID-19. Sequenced sample: PBMCs or T cells enriched from blood (not recorded which). The V gene is TRBV10-3, the J gene TRBJ1-1; 7 bases are shared with TRBD1. CDR3 region: CAISDGTVLNTEAFF. The CDR3 region has the DNA TGTGCCATCAGTGATGGGACAGTCCTAAACACTGAAGCTTTCTTT.